This T cell receptor (beta chain) was recovered during a study of radiation and T cells in renal cell carcinoma. Study conclusions and caveats: In blood, top tumor clones expanded by 2 weeks, shrinking by 4.

This table comes from immunoSEQ multiplex PCR, and its TCRdb copy is limited to in-frame clones, with some not included. Of some 130,000 clones in the sample, around 90% were seen once. Time point: blood 2 weeks post-SBRT. Treatment: 15 Gy SBRT to primary tumor, nephrectomy 4 weeks later. Blood was sampled at baseline, 2 weeks and 4 weeks after SBRT. The patient's renal cell carcinoma had clear cell pathology. V was pared by 3 bases and J by 4 bases, with 9 bases between. From germline, CDR1 is SGHAT and CDR2 FQNNGV. The CDR3 consists of 13 residues. On this clone: Its antigen remains unknown.

The material sequenced was blood, taken from a patient whose treatment included radiotherapy and nephrectomy. J is TRBJ2-5 and V is TRBV11-2; D ambiguous. The TCR originated in a woman aged 70-85 years with renal cell carcinoma. The CDR3 DNA reads TGTGCCAGCAGCTTTAATTCGGGAGAGACCCAGTACTTC. Translated, it gives CASSFNSGETQYF.